The 23 T cell receptor beta chains reported below all come from one sample, sequenced in a study of blood T cell repertoires in COVID-19. Sequenced by immunoSEQ multiplex PCR; TCRdb stores in-frame clones only, minus some. Among tens of thousands of clones listed, roughly 84% were seen once. Source material: peripheral blood. The receptor set was obtained from a human donor in a cohort sampled during active COVID-19.

The J gene is TRBJ1-2, the V gene TRBV4-3; weak D call: TRBD1 (5 bases). The CDR3 totals 13 residues. The V end lost 1 base, the J end lost 7 bases, and 10 bases lay between the germline ends. CDR1 and CDR2 from the germline V gene are LGHNA and YSLEER. CDR3 amino acids: CASSQGQGAGYTF. The CDR3 bases are TGCGCCAGCAGCCAAGGTCAGGGTGCTGGCTACACCTTC.

This chain links TRBV6-4 with TRBJ1-6; 7 positions agree with TRBD1. The germline CDR1 and CDR2 sequences are MRHNA and SNTAGT. CDR3 length equals 15 residues. With 8 bases clipped from V and 6 bases from J, the junction kept 10 bases outside the gene matches. The chain's CDR3 is CASRQEGAINSPLHF. The CDR3 region has the DNA TGTGCCAGCCGGCAGGAGGGGGCGATTAATTCACCCCTCCACTTT.

The chain employs TRBV9 and TRBJ2-2, with D possibly TRBD1 on 6 matching bases. The V and J ends lost 0 bases and 0 bases respectively, with 15 bases between them. The CDR3 is 18 residues long. Germline CDR1 reads SGDLS; CDR2 reads YYNGEE. The CDR3 is CASSVGVGTPSNTGELFF. The CDR3 DNA is TGTGCCAGCAGCGTAGGGGTCGGGACACCTTCGAACACCGGGGAGCTGTTTTTT.

The chain uses TRBV18 and TRBJ1-4, with a tentative D call TRBD1 (6 bases). Germline V gene lookup returns CDR1 KGHSH and CDR2 LQKENI. The V end was cut by 3 bases, the J end by 3 bases, with 8 bases between. The CDR3 loop spans 14 amino acids. CDR3 amino acids: CASSPQGPNEKLFF. For the CDR3, the DNA is TGTGCCAGCTCACCTCAGGGGCCTAATGAAAAACTGTTTTTT.

This chain uses TRBV7-9 with TRBJ2-7; weak D call: TRBD2 (6 bases). The length of the CDR3 is 13 residues. The V end was cut by 0 bases, the J end by 3 bases, with 6 bases between. Germline V CDR1 and CDR2: SEHNR, FQNEAQ (reference sequence). CDR3 coding DNA: TGTGCCAGCAGCTTAGCCGGGGGCTACGAGCAGTACTTC. Translated: CASSLAGGYEQYF. The full variable domain, completed using reference TRBV7-9 and TRBJ2-7, is DTGVSQNPRHKITKRGQNVTFRCDPISEHNRLYWYRQTLGQGPEFLTYFQNEAQLEKSRLLSDRFSAERPKGSFSTLEIQRTEQGDSAMYLCASSLAGGYEQYFGPGTRLTVT.

V and J are TRBV12-3 or TRBV12-4 and TRBJ1-2, with D perhaps TRBD1 (5 bases). Trimming took 5 bases from V and 2 from J, leaving 9 bases between them. This CDR3 comprises 13 residues. This CDR3 reads CASSPDRNYGYTF. CDR3 nucleotides: TGTGCCAGCAGTCCCGACAGAAACTATGGCTACACCTTC.

The chain combines TRBV10-3 with TRBJ1-6; D uncertain. The CDR3 totals 14 residues. The V end lost 4 bases, the J end lost 6 bases, and 10 bases lay between the germline ends. The germline CDR1 and CDR2 sequences are ENHRY and SYGVKD. The DNA of the CDR3 is TGTGCCATCAGTGGTCTGGCAGTTAATTCACCCCTCCACTTT. Translated, it gives CAISGLAVNSPLHF.

The V call is TRBV20-1, the J call TRBJ1-1; 8 nucleotides match TRBD1. This CDR3 is built from 12 residues. Trimming took 3 bases from V and 7 from J; bases not matched to a gene: 4. CDR1 and CDR2 (germline): DFQATT, SNEGSKA (reference sequence). For the CDR3, the DNA is TGCAGTGCTAGTGGACAGGGCTTTGAAGCTTTCTTT. Translated, it gives CSASGQGFEAFF.

V usage is TRBV12-3 or TRBV12-4 and J usage is TRBJ1-1, with D uncertain. The CDR3 runs 12 residues. V lost 7 bases and J 0 bases, leaving 6 bases between the germline ends. The CDR3 DNA is TGTGCCAGCAATAAGCTGAACACTGAAGCTTTCTTT. This sequence encodes CASNKLNTEAFF.

V gene TRBV7-2 combines with J gene TRBJ2-1; TRBD2 matches 9 bases. CDR1 is SGHTA, CDR2 FQGNSA, per germline. The CDR3 loop spans 16 amino acids. Losses at the gene ends were 6 bases for V and 7 bases for J; bases not matched to a gene: 13. The CDR3 here is CASSVSSGGRRNEQFF. The CDR3 nucleotides are TGTGCCAGCAGTGTGAGTAGCGGGGGCCGAAGGAATGAGCAGTTCTTC.

The rearrangement joins TRBV5-4 to TRBJ2-5; D possibly corresponds to TRBD1 (5 bases). Germline V gene data show CDR1 as SGHNT and CDR2 as YYREEE (reference sequence). With 5 bases removed from V and 2 bases from J, the gap between germline ends came to 22 bases. The CDR3 has 17 residues. In nucleotides, the CDR3 is TGTGCCAGCAGGGACACCGCGTTTGGGCTGGGGCAAGAGACCCAGTACTTC. It specifies CASRDTAFGLGQETQYF.

The rearrangement links TRBV5-1 to TRBJ2-3, with D perhaps matching TRBD1 (5 bases). CDR1 is SGHRS and CDR2 is YFSETQ in the germline V gene. The CDR3 has 14 residues. Trimming cost V 7 bases and J 0 bases, with 12 bases left between them. The CDR3 loop reads CASGQGVSTDTQYF. Here the CDR3 DNA reads TGCGCCAGCGGCCAGGGTGTCAGCACAGATACGCAGTATTTT.

CDR3 nucleotides: TGTGCCAGCAGTTACTCGGTCGGGCAAGAGACCCAGTACTTC. It specifies CASSYSVGQETQYF. The V gene is TRBV6-5, the J gene TRBJ2-5; D gene unclear. There are 14 residues in the CDR3. V gave up 0 bases and J gave up 2 bases, with 7 bases separating them. Germline V gives CDR1 MNHEY, CDR2 SVGAGI.

The chain links TRBV7-8 to TRBJ2-7; TRBD2 is a possible D gene (5 bases). The CDR3 runs 12 residues. The germline CDR1 and CDR2 sequences are SGHVS and FQNEAQ. V lost 4 bases and J 5 bases, leaving 9 bases between the germline ends. As DNA, the CDR3 is TGTGCCAGCAGCTGGGAGAGTGACGAGCAGTACTTC. Translating gives CASSWESDEQYF.

CDR3: CASSFLLSSEQYF. The CDR3 nucleotides are TGTGCCAGCAGCTTCCTCCTTAGCTCCGAGCAGTACTTC. The chain combines TRBV7-2 with TRBJ2-7; no clear D. V gave up 3 bases and J gave up 6 bases, with 12 bases separating them. The CDR3 is 13 residues long. CDR1 is SGHTA and CDR2 is FQGNSA in the germline V gene.

The chain joins TRBV18 to TRBJ2-3; TRBD1 agrees at 9 bases. V gave up 0 bases and J gave up 4 bases; unmatched junction bases: 5. The CDR3 contains 16 residues. The germline CDR1 and CDR2 sequences are KGHSH and LQKENI. In nucleotides, the CDR3 is TGTGCCAGCTCACCACCGGGGACAGGGCAGGCAGATACGCAGTATTTT. This translates into CASSPPGTGQADTQYF.

This clone came up a few times. V and J are TRBV15 and TRBJ2-2; D possibly corresponds to TRBD1 (6 bases). The V and J ends lost 6 bases and 4 bases respectively, with 15 bases between them. Per the germline V gene, CDR1 is LNHNV and CDR2 is YYDKDF (reference sequence). The CDR3 contains 15 residues. CDR3 amino acids: CATRRSQGSTGELFF. Here the CDR3 DNA reads TGTGCCACCAGAAGAAGCCAGGGGTCCACCGGGGAGCTGTTTTTT.

This clone has just a few counts. The V and J genes are TRBV7-9 and TRBJ2-2, with 12 positions matching TRBD2. The germline CDR1 and CDR2 sequences are SEHNR and FQNEAQ (reference sequence). V lost 5 bases, J lost 4 bases, and 5 bases stayed unmatched. The CDR3 totals 16 residues. CDR3 DNA sequence: TGTGCCAGCAGCCCTAGCGGGGGGGCCCGCACCGGGGAGCTGTTTTTT. Its protein is CASSPSGGARTGELFF.

This chain connects TRBV7-9 to TRBJ2-2; D may be TRBD1 (6 bases). CDR3 length: 15 amino acids. CDR1 and CDR2 from the germline V gene are SEHNR and FQNEAQ (reference sequence). Trimming took 1 base from V and 2 from J, leaving 8 bases between them. The DNA for the CDR3 is TGTGCCAGCAGCTTAGGGGGGCGTAACACCGGGGAGCTGTTTTTT. This gives the protein CASSLGGRNTGELFF.

The V call is TRBV11-3, the J call TRBJ2-4; TRBD1 might be the D (5 bases). The V gene's germline CDR1 is SGHNT and CDR2 YENEEA. V lost 0 bases and J lost 9, with 18 bases in between. The CDR3 sequence is 16 residues long. The CDR3 coding sequence is TGTGCCAGCAGCTTAGATCGTACAGGCCGACGGGCCATTCAGTACTTC. It encodes CASSLDRTGRRAIQYF. Full variable domain (missing parts from reference TRBV11-3 and TRBJ2-4): EAGVVQSPRYKIIEKKQPVAFWCNPISGHNTLYWYLQNLGQGPELLIRYENEEAVDDSQLPKDRFSAERLKGVDSTLKIQPAELGDSAVYLCASSLDRTGRRAIQYFGAGTRLSVL.

The chain recombines TRBV28 with TRBJ2-7; TRBD2 agrees at 7 bases. CDR1 is MDHEN, CDR2 SYDVKM, per germline. V gave up 3 bases and J gave up 6 bases; unmatched junction bases: 11. This CDR3 contains 15 residues. CDR3 amino acids: CASSLGPLGGGEQYF. The CDR3 nucleotides read TGTGCCAGCAGTTTGGGCCCCCTTGGCGGGGGCGAGCAGTACTTC.

This chain links TRBV6-6 with TRBJ2-7; 7 bases fit TRBD1. V lost 7 bases to trimming and J lost 3 bases; unmatched junction nucleotides: 9. The CDR3 has 14 residues. Germline V gives CDR1 MNHNY, CDR2 SVGAGI (reference sequence). The CDR3 protein is CASKRDRPYYEQYF. The DNA for the CDR3 is TGTGCCAGCAAACGGGACAGACCTTACTACGAGCAGTACTTC.

V gene TRBV28 combines with J gene TRBJ2-2; 9 bases agree with TRBD2. V was clipped by 2 bases and J by 7 bases; unmatched bases: 11. Germline CDR1 is MDHEN and CDR2 is SYDVKM. This CDR3 comprises 17 residues. The CDR3 region is CASSLGLAGILNGELFF. The DNA for the CDR3 is TGTGCCAGCAGTTTAGGGCTAGCGGGGATCTTAAACGGGGAGCTGTTTTTT.